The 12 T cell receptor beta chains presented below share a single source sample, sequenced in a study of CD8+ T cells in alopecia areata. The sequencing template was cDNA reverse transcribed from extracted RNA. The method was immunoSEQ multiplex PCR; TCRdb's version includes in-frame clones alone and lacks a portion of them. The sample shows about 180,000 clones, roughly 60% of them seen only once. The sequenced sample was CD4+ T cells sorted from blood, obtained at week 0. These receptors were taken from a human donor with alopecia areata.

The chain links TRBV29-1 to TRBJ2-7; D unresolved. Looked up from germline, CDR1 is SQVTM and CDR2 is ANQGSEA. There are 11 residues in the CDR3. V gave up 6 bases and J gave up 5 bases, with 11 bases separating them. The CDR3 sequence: CSVNLRDEQYF. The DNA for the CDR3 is TGCAGCGTAAATTTACGGGACGAGCAGTACTTC.

The CDR3 region is CASSYRQGVYSPLHF. CDR3 bases: TGTGCCAGCAGTTACCGACAGGGGGTGTATTCACCCCTCCACTTT. The chain couples TRBV27 to TRBJ1-6; 9 positions match TRBD1. The CDR3 sequence is 15 residues long. V trimming: 4 bases; J trimming: 8 bases; junction bases outside the gene matches: 6. Per germline, CDR1 MNHEY and CDR2 SMNVEV (reference sequence).

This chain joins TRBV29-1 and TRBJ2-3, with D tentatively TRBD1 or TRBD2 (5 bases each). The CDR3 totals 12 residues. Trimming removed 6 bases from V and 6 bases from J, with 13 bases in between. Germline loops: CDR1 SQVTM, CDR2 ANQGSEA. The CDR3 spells CSVTRGADTQYF. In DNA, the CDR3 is TGCAGCGTGACACGAGGGGCTGATACGCAGTATTTT.

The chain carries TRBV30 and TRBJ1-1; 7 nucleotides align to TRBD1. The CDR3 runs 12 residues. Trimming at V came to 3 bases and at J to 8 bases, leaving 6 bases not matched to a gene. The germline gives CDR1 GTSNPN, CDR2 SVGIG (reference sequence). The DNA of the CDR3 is TGTGCCTGGAGGAAGGGGACAGTAGAAGCTTTCTTT. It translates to CAWRKGTVEAFF.

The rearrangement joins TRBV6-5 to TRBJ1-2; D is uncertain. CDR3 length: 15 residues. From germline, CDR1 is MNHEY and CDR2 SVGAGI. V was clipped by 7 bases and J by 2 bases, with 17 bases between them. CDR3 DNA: TGTGCCAGCATGATGAAAGGAGGGAACAACTATGGCTACACCTTC. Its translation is CASMMKGGNNYGYTF.

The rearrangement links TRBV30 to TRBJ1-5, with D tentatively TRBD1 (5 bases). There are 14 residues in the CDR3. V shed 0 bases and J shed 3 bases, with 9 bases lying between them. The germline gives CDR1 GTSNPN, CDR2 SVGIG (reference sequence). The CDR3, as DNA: TGTGCCTGGAGTGTGGGACGGAACAATCAGCCCCAGCATTTT. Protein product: CAWSVGRNNQPQHF.

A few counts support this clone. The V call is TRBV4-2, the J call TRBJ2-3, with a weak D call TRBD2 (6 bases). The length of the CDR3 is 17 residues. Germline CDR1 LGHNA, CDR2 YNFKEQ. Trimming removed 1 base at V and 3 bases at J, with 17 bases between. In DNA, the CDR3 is TGTGCCAGCAGCCAAGCCTTATTAGGCGGGGCTACAGATACGCAGTATTTT. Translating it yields CASSQALLGGATDTQYF.

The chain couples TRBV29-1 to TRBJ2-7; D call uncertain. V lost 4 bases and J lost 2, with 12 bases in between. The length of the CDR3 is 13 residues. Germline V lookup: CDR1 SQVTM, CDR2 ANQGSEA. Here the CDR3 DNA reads TGCAGCGTTGTCGGCAGGATAACCTACGAGCAGTACTTC. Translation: CSVVGRITYEQYF.

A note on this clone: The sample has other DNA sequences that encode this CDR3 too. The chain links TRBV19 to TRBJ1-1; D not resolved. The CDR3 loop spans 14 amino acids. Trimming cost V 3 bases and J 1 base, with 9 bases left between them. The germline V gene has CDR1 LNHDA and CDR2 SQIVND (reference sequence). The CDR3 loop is CASSMRTGNTEAFF. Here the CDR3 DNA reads TGTGCCAGTAGTATGAGAACGGGGAACACTGAAGCTTTCTTT.

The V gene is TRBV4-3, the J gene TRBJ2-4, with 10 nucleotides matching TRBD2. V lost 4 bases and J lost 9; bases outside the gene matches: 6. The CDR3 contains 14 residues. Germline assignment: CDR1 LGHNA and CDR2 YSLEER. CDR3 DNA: TGCGCCAGCAGCCGTGAGCGGGGGGGCGGCATTCAGTACTTC. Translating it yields CASSRERGGGIQYF.

The CDR3 reads CASSPGLPTGELFF. As DNA, the CDR3 is TGTGCCAGCTCACCGGGACTTCCCACCGGGGAGCTGTTTTTT. The chain has TRBV18 and TRBJ2-2; D possibly corresponds to TRBD2 (6 bases). This CDR3 is built from 14 residues. Germline V CDR1 and CDR2: KGHSH, LQKENI. The germline V and J ends were trimmed by 3 bases and 4 bases, with 9 bases remaining between them.

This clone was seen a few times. CDR3 residues: CASSPEGQRSSYEQYF. The CDR3 DNA sequence: TGTGCCAGCAGCCCCGAGGGACAGCGAAGCTCCTACGAGCAGTACTTC. The V gene is TRBV11-2, the J gene TRBJ2-7; TRBD1 matches at 7 bases. Germline V CDR1 and CDR2: SGHAT, FQNNGV. V gave up 5 bases and J gave up 0 bases; unmatched junction bases: 10. The CDR3 is 16 residues long.